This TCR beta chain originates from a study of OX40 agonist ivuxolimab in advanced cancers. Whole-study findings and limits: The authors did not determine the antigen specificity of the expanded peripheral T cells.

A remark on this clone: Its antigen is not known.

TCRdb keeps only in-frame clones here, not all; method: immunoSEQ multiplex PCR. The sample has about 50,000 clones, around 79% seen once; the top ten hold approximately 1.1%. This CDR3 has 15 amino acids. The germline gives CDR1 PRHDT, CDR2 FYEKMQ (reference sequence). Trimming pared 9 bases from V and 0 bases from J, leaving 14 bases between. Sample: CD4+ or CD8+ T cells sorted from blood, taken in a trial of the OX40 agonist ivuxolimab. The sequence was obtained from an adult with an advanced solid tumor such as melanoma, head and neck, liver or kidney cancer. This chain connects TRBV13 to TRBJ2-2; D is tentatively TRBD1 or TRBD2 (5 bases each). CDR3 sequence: CASAKGTANTGELFF. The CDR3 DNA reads TGTGCCAGTGCCAAGGGGACCGCGAACACCGGGGAGCTGTTTTTT.